This T cell receptor beta chain is drawn from a study of shared clonotypes between healthy human individuals. Regarding the study as a whole: The sole specimen, blood, was sampled, and tissue repertoires likely differ. With few donors, the genetic and exposure-history diversity represented was limited.

With V trimmed by 0 bases and J by 3 bases, 4 bases remained unmatched. The germline gives CDR1 SGHDT, CDR2 YYEEEE. The CDR3 extends over 16 amino acids. Only in-frame clones appear in the TCRdb table, and some are missing; sequencing was by immunoSEQ multiplex PCR. The table lists 2,500,000 or so clones, just under 95% of them singletons, with around 0.35% in the top ten. On this clone itself: What it binds is unknown.

Participating donors were healthy, HIV-negative adults free of recent acute infections or vaccinations. Each sample came from a Caucasian adult donor living in Nashville, Tennessee. The clonotype comes from a man younger than 35 in good health. Some clones in this sample may be carry-over from other donors' samples. The sample was naive CD4+ T cells from PBMCs. The subset here: CD45RA+ positively selected. The chain recombines TRBV5-6 with TRBJ1-3, with 9 bases aligning to TRBD1. CDR3 loop: CASSLAGTGSGNTIYF. CDR3 bases: TGTGCCAGCAGCTTGGCGGGGACAGGGAGTGGAAACACCATATATTTT.